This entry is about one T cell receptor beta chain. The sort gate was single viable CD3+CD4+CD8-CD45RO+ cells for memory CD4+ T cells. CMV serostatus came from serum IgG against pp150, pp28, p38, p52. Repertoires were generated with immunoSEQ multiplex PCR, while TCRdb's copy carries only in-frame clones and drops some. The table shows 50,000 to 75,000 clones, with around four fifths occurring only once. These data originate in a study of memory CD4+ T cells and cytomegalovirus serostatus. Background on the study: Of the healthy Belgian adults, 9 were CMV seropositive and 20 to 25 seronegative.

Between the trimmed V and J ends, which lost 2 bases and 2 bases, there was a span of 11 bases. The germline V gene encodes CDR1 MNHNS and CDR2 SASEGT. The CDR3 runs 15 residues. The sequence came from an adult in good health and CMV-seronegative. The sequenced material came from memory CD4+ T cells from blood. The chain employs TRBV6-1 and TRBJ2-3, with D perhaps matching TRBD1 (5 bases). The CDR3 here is CASSERVRVTDTQYF. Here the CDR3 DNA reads TGTGCCAGCAGTGAACGGGTCAGGGTCACAGATACGCAGTATTTT.